What follows is one TCR beta chain and its context. The antigen it binds to is not known. Per-nucleotide qualities are absent, and no much larger clonotype sits a single base away. Preparation of the library involved the immunoSEQ multiplex PCR assay. Following the manufacturer's protocol, the hsTCRB Kit was used to amplify rearranged TCR beta chain sequences. An Illumina MiSeq was used to sequence the TCRB libraries. In the original analysis: The proprietary platform of the kit vendor was used for demultiplexing, trimming and gene mapping. The source is immuneACCESS, and TCRdb retained only in-frame sequences with V and J called. Part of the clones is not carried over; for the studies checked, unresolved V genes explain less than half of this, and the remainder is unexplained. V and J calls and clone size follow that table, whereas D and trimming were derived from the DNA. Recorded for this sample are about 65,000 clones; around 84% of them occurred a single time. The leading ten clones occupy roughly 4% of the sample.

This specimen belongs to a study of a mutant IDH1 vaccine in newly diagnosed glioma (dated by TCRdb to about 2021). General notes on the study: Across visits V03 through V10, patients got a total of eight vaccinations, given in weeks 1, 3, 5, 7, 11, 15, 19 and 23. Of the 25 to 35 patients who were treated, 62.5% were male and approximately 40% were female, and the mean age was about 40 years. Peripheral blood samples were drawn at six visits, namely V03 (baseline), V05, V07, V10, V12 and V13. Longitudinal TCRB deep sequencing was done for about two dozen treated patients, wherever samples were available for exploratory analyses. Vaccination started 4-6 weeks after radiotherapy alone, or was given together with temozolomide cycles in the groups whose treatment included chemotherapy. Before enrollment, most patients had been given radiochemotherapy with temozolomide as standard therapy, while the rest had received either radiotherapy alone or temozolomide alone. Results the study describes overall, beyond this receptor: The authors noted that analyses of patient blood samples could not be reproduced because of sample limitations. Pseudoprogression seemed to be unrelated to changes in the top peripheral T cell clonotypes found by TCRB sequencing. Vaccine-induced immune responses across multiple MHC alleles were detected in 90% to 95% of patients. Availability determined which PBMC samples were chosen for TCRB deep sequencing.

The CDR3 measures 17 amino acids from cysteine to phenylalanine. The retained sequence is limited to the CDR3, 51 bases, with the frame set at the first base. The germline V gene sets CDR1 to SGHDT and CDR2 to YYEEEE. The sample's time point, from its label and the paper: week 23, last vaccination. Every vaccine dose consisted of 300 ug of a 20-mer mutant IDH1 peptide in Montanide, administered subcutaneously together with topical imiquimod. The donors had newly diagnosed IDH1-mutant astrocytomas of WHO grade 3 or 4 that showed loss of nuclear ATRX. The samples were drawn from NOA16, a multicentre, single-arm, open-label phase I trial in Germany that tested a mutant IDH1 peptide vaccine in humans for the first time. The DNeasy Blood and Tissue Kit was used to extract genomic DNA from EDTA blood for TCRB sequencing.

The sequence was obtained from a man aged 25-40 years with glioma. The sample consisted of PBMCs, taken from a glioma patient whose treatment included an IDH1 peptide vaccine. This chain joins TRBV5-6 to TRBJ2-5, with 8 bases aligning to TRBD1. Judging by the DNA end, TRBJ2-7 fits better; the J call may be wrong. CDR3 sequence: CASSLAGRTGKAREQYF. DNA sequence: TGTGCCAGCAGCTTGGCCGGTAGGACAGGGAAAGCTCGCGAGCAGTACTTC.